These 21 T cell receptor beta chains came from one sample sequenced in a study of blood T cell repertoires in COVID-19. The table came from immunoSEQ multiplex PCR; TCRdb's copy has only in-frame clones and leaves some out. The data contain roughly 120,000 clones, more than 75% of them seen just once; the ten biggest clones take up less than 3.5%. Source material: peripheral blood. Receptors originate from a woman between 45 and 60 years old with acute or convalescent COVID-19.

The chain has TRBV19 and TRBJ2-3, with 7 bases identical to TRBD2. V lost 4 bases, J lost 3 bases, and 13 bases stayed unmatched. Germline CDR1 LNHDA, CDR2 SQIVND (reference sequence). The CDR3 contains 17 residues. CDR3 in DNA: TGTGCCAGTAGTACCCAGGGCGGGGGTATTTTAACAGATACGCAGTATTTT. Protein sequence: CASSTQGGGILTDTQYF.

The chain uses TRBV3-1 (or the pseudogene TRBV3-2) and TRBJ2-2, with D possibly matching TRBD2 (6 bases). Germline assignment: CDR1 LGHDT and CDR2 YNNKEL (reference sequence). The CDR3 spans 14 residues. V lost 0 bases and J lost 7, with 9 bases in between. The CDR3 region is CASSQEGSGGELFF. CDR3 nucleotides: TGTGCCAGCAGCCAAGAAGGTAGCGGCGGGGAGCTGTTTTTT.

The CDR3 spells CASSPLQATYEQYF. CDR3 DNA: TGTGCCAGCTCACCACTGCAGGCCACCTACGAGCAGTACTTC. The J gene is TRBJ2-7, the V gene TRBV18; D gene uncertain. This CDR3 spans 14 amino acids. Trimming shortened V by 1 base and J by 2 bases, and 9 bases separated the two germline ends. Germline CDR1 and CDR2: KGHSH and LQKENI.

The V and J genes are TRBV28 and TRBJ2-5, with D possibly matching TRBD2 (6 bases). Germline CDR1 is MDHEN and CDR2 is SYDVKM. The germline V and J ends were trimmed by 9 bases and 5 bases, with 22 bases remaining between them. This CDR3 is built from 15 residues. DNA for the CDR3: TGTGCCAGTAACGGGGGACGGTTACAAGGGGAGACCCAGTACTTC. Protein product: CASNGGRLQGETQYF.

CDR3 in amino acids: CSVEDRASGRNEQYF. As DNA, the CDR3 is TGCAGCGTTGAAGATCGGGCTAGCGGGAGAAACGAGCAGTACTTC. The chain couples TRBV29-1 to TRBJ2-7; the match to TRBD2 covers 10 bases. This CDR3 spans 15 amino acids. V lost 0 bases and J lost 5; bases outside the gene matches: 7. Germline values: CDR1 SQVTM, CDR2 ANQGSEA.

CDR3 nucleotides: TGTGCCAGCAGCGAAACTGTAGCGGGAGGAAACAATGAGCAGTTCTTC. Encoded protein: CASSETVAGGNNEQFF. The chain is built from TRBV4-2 and TRBJ2-1, with 10 nucleotides matching TRBD2. V lost 5 bases, J lost 5 bases, and 9 bases stayed unmatched. The CDR3 is 16 amino acids. CDR1 and CDR2 from the germline V gene are LGHNA and YNFKEQ.

The rearrangement links TRBV2 to TRBJ1-5, with D hard to call. V lost 7 bases, J lost 2 bases, and 9 bases lay in between. This CDR3 comprises 13 residues. Germline loops: CDR1 SNHLY, CDR2 FYNNEI. The CDR3 spells CASTDTRNQPQHF. The CDR3 region has the DNA TGTGCCAGCACCGACACACGCAATCAGCCCCAGCATTTT.

For the CDR3, the DNA is TGTGCCAGCAGCTCCAGCGGGAGGAACACCGGGGAGCTGTTTTTT. Protein: CASSSSGRNTGELFF. The chain couples TRBV13 to TRBJ2-2, with TRBD2 matching over 8 bases. With 4 bases clipped from V and 1 base from J, the junction kept 2 bases outside the gene matches. The CDR3 length is 15 residues. Germline lookup yields CDR1 PRHDT and CDR2 FYEKMQ (reference sequence).

This clone occurred once. The gene calls are TRBV7-9 and TRBJ1-1, with D unresolved. Trimming left V 4 bases short and J 5 bases short, with 17 bases between. The germline V gene encodes CDR1 SEHNR and CDR2 FQNEAQ (reference sequence). CDR3 size: 15 residues. This chain's CDR3 is CASSSNVSPTTEAFF. Written as DNA, the CDR3 is TGTGCCAGCAGCTCCAACGTCTCCCCCACTACTGAAGCTTTCTTT.

The chain carries TRBV5-1 and TRBJ2-2; 9 bases are a match to TRBD1. This CDR3 has 16 amino acids. CDR1 is SGHRS and CDR2 is YFSETQ in the germline V gene. V shed 3 bases, J shed 2 bases, and the junction held 5 bases outside the gene matches. DNA of the CDR3: TGCGCCAGCAGCTATGGGGGACAGGGCAACACCGGGGAGCTGTTTTTT. Encoded protein: CASSYGGQGNTGELFF.

V is TRBV6-5 and J is TRBJ2-4; 7 positions agree with TRBD2. The CDR3 contains 15 residues. Losses at the gene ends were 7 bases for V and 7 bases for J; bases not matched to a gene: 13. Germline V gives CDR1 MNHEY, CDR2 SVGAGI. CDR3 protein: CASNILPTGGNIQYF. The CDR3 bases are TGTGCCAGCAACATCCTGCCGACCGGGGGGAACATTCAGTACTTC.

The chain recombines TRBV19 with TRBJ1-5; the D is unclear. V was trimmed by 4 bases and J by 5 bases, leaving 9 bases between them. CDR3 size: 13 residues. In germline, CDR1 is LNHDA, CDR2 SQIVND (reference sequence). CDR3 bases: TGTGCCAGTAGTAGGGCAGTCTATCAGCCCCAGCATTTT. Its translation: CASSRAVYQPQHF.

The rearrangement uses TRBV5-1 and TRBJ2-7; D is possibly TRBD2 (7 bases). Per germline, CDR1 SGHRS and CDR2 YFSETQ. The V end lost 1 base, the J end lost 3 bases, and 17 bases lay between the germline ends. This CDR3 is 16 amino acids long. Here the CDR3 DNA reads TGCGCCAGCAGCTTGAGAGGGGGAGCGGGGAACTACGAGCAGTACTTC. As protein: CASSLRGGAGNYEQYF. Full variable domain (rest looked up from reference TRBV5-1 and TRBJ2-7): KAGVTQTPRYLIKTRGQQVTLSCSPISGHRSVSWYQQTPGQGLQFLFEYFSETQRNKGNFPGRFSGRQFSNSRSEMNVSTLELGDSALYLCASSLRGGAGNYEQYFGPGTRLTVT.

Only one count was recorded for this clone. This chain uses TRBV25-1 with TRBJ2-1; TRBD2 agrees at 10 bases. This CDR3 is built from 16 residues. J gave up 1 base and V 6 bases, and 6 bases lay outside the gene matches. Germline values: CDR1 MGHDK, CDR2 SYGVNS. CDR3 sequence (DNA): TGTGCCAGCAGCGGATCGGGACTAGCGTCCTACAATGAGCAGTTCTTC. Translated: CASSGSGLASYNEQFF.

The rearrangement links TRBV19 to TRBJ1-1, with D unresolved. The germline gives CDR1 LNHDA, CDR2 SQIVND (reference sequence). The CDR3 has 14 amino acids. Trimming took off 4 bases at V and 1 base at J, with 10 bases between the two ends. The CDR3 loop reads CASSNRRQNTEAFF. Here the CDR3 DNA reads TGTGCCAGTAGTAACCGCCGACAGAACACTGAAGCTTTCTTT.

This clone came up once. The CDR3 spells CATSREAGARTGELFF. CDR3 DNA: TGTGCCACCAGCAGAGAGGCAGGGGCGAGAACCGGGGAGCTGTTTTTT. This sequence joins TRBV15 and TRBJ2-2; weak D call: TRBD1 (6 bases). With 0 bases removed from V and 5 bases from J, the gap between germline ends came to 13 bases. Germline values: CDR1 LNHNV, CDR2 YYDKDF (reference sequence). This CDR3 has 16 amino acids.

This chain connects TRBV24-1 to TRBJ2-1; 9 bases match TRBD1. Germline lookup yields CDR1 KGHDR and CDR2 SFDVKD. CDR3 length: 13 residues. The ends lost 5 bases at V and 8 bases at J; junction bases unmatched: 3. The CDR3 DNA reads as TGTGCCACCAGTGGACAGGGGGTCGATGAGCAGTTCTTC. This translates into CATSGQGVDEQFF.

This chain joins TRBV11-2 and TRBJ2-5; D is perhaps TRBD1 (5 bases). This CDR3 contains 13 residues. CDR1 is SGHAT, CDR2 FQNNGV, per germline. V dropped 2 bases and J dropped 5 bases, with 9 bases sitting between them. This CDR3 is CASSLQGTETQYF. CDR3 DNA sequence: TGTGCCAGCAGCTTACAGGGAACGGAGACCCAGTACTTC.

J is TRBJ2-7 and V is TRBV5-1; D remains ambiguous. V was trimmed by 0 bases and J by 0 bases, leaving 10 bases between them. Germline loops: CDR1 SGHRS, CDR2 YFSETQ. The CDR3 contains 15 residues. This CDR3 is CASSLAPSGSYEQYF. CDR3 nucleotide sequence: TGCGCCAGCAGCTTGGCCCCCTCAGGCTCCTACGAGCAGTACTTC.

This clone has more than one count but fewer than ten. The rearrangement uses TRBV9 and TRBJ2-7, with a weak D call TRBD2 (6 bases). V was cut by 2 bases and J by 2 bases, with 11 bases left in between. The CDR3 covers 14 residues. Germline values: CDR1 SGDLS, CDR2 YYNGEE. The DNA for the CDR3 is TGTGCCAGCAGCGTTAGCGGCACTACCTACGAGCAGTACTTC. Its protein product is CASSVSGTTYEQYF.

The chain links TRBV19 to TRBJ1-5; D uncertain. The CDR3 contains 14 residues. V was cut by 3 bases and J by 3 bases, with 9 bases left in between. CDR1 is LNHDA and CDR2 is SQIVND in the germline V gene (reference sequence). The CDR3 coding sequence is TGTGCCAGTAGTATTAGTGGTTTCAATCAGCCCCAGCATTTT. Residues: CASSISGFNQPQHF. Full variable domain (outside the CDR3, taken from reference TRBV19 and TRBJ1-5): DGGITQSPKYLFRKEGQNVTLSCEQNLNHDAMYWYRQDPGQGLRLIYYSQIVNDFQKGDIAEGYSVSREKKESFPLTVTSAQKNPTAFYLCASSISGFNQPQHFGDGTRLSIL.